This record concerns one T cell receptor beta chain sequence. Only one count was recorded for this clone. The clone's antigen remains unknown. Per-base quality was not reported, and no clone a single base away is much larger than it. The V end gives up 0 bases and the J end 6 bases, leaving 6 bases in the junction not matched to a gene. The germline V gene specifies MNHNS as CDR1 and SASEGT as CDR2. Its CDR3 holds 15 amino acids, cysteine through phenylalanine. The only DNA kept is the CDR3, 45 bases in frame from the first base. This sample was taken from a study of cytomegalovirus exposure and HLA in healthy donors (dated by TCRdb to between 2016 and 2019). Study-level background: According to an earlier analysis of around 600 of the donors, about 179 million T cells yielded 117 million unique TCR beta sequences and roughly 280 Gb of sequence data. An early release that covered approximately 600 HLA-typed donors contained approximately 300 gigabases of sequencing data and 75 million to 100 million unique TCR sequences. The genetic ancestry cluster associated with self-reported Caucasian donors included roughly 84% of the approximately 410 genotyped donors. The study aimed to test whether signatures of past pathogen exposure could be identified by cataloging public T cell receptors. The study used immunosequencing to profile the T cell repertoires of 670 or so subjects and linked those repertoires to cytomegalovirus serostatus. A separate validation cohort of 100 to 150 different subjects was used in addition to the roughly 670-subject first cohort. To predict cytomegalovirus infection status, the study brought together high-throughput TCR immunosequencing, statistical association of individual TCRs with disease status, and machine learning. To study patterns of TCR occurrence, a later analysis re-analyzed previously published TCR beta repertoires from under 750 donors and added high-resolution HLA genotyping. The later analysis used no new phenotypic data to find candidate immune exposures, relying instead on TCR beta sequences and their occurrence across donors. An earlier analysis of 587 of the donors used high-throughput TCR beta sequencing to judge whether each TCR beta V gene segment behaved as functional or pseudogenic. Donor age, sex, ethnicity and CMV serostatus were collected together with the repertoire data. In a later genetic analysis, genome-wide SNP genotypes for about three fifths of the roughly 670 donors were used, and that subset was treated as a discovery cohort. Every repertoire in the discovery cohort had been generated on one and the same sequencing platform. Both class I and class II loci were covered by HLA typing, at four-digit resolution. Typing coverage varied by locus: 629-630 donors for A, B, C, DRB1 and DQB1; roughly 510 for DQA1; 600 to 610 for DPA1; around 450 for DPB1. A handful of DR-DQ haplotypes were handled as single units for association and clustering because linkage in the cohort was strong. Across some 400 genotyped donors of the cohort, an average of approximately 240,000 unique TCR beta nucleotide sequences per donor were sequenced, and roughly 20% of those sequences were non-productive.

Findings and caveats that apply to the study as a whole: In an earlier analysis of some 640 of the donors, most TCR beta V segments were observed in productive rearrangements about 90% or about 30% of the time, broadly matching IMGT annotations. A further reported finding was that TCR beta sequences accurately predicted the HLA-A and HLA-B alleles for most subjects in the first cohort. Sequencing depth was assumed to be roughly uniform across donors in the presence/absence analyses, though that assumption may not hold. Some IMGT-functional V segments, including TRBV6-2 and TRBV6-3, could not be told apart with the 87-base-pair reads, so those segments were excluded. Correlated functional status among segregating V segments might be attributable to linkage disequilibrium, but an unknown experimental factor could not be ruled out. A later analysis found that most CMV-associated TCR beta chains appeared HLA-restricted, with HLA associations seemingly driven largely by CMV exposure. In a later analysis, several top co-occurrence clusters were reported to appear linked to parvovirus B19, influenza, CMV and Epstein-Barr virus. In both the original and validation cohorts, the classifier was reported to diagnose cytomegalovirus status with high specificity and sensitivity. The cohort was sequenced for TCR beta chains only, and without alpha or paired-chain data the features that could be detected were limited. At a false discovery rate of 0.05, a later analysis linked around 17,000 TCR beta sequences to specific HLA alleles. According to a later analysis, TCR association rates differed among HLA loci, with DRB1 alleles showing the most associated TCRs and HLA-C alleles showing the fewest. A few of the identified cytomegalovirus-associated TCR beta chains were confirmed in vitro to be specific for cytomegalovirus antigens. According to a later genetic analysis, donors in an Asian-associated ancestry cluster had fewer N-insertions in productive TCRs than the approximately 610-donor mean. Immune exposure information for the cohort was limited to CMV serostatus. A cluster of highly shared sequence variants was judged likely to represent a technical artifact of the sequencing pipeline. The study gave a list of more than 150 TCR beta chains associated with cytomegalovirus. Because HLA typing was missing for some donors at each locus, association tests included only the typed subset. V-gene and J-gene trimming of TCR beta chains was associated with a missense DCLRE1C variant in a later genetic analysis, and the association was replicated in an independent cohort. According to the authors, the approach could potentially be generalized to other disease states and immunological phenotypes. Assigning TCR associations to individual alleles was difficult when HLA alleles, especially DR and DQ, strongly co-occurred. Most TCR sequences were observed very rarely across donors, whereas some public TCRs were present in many individuals. In a later analysis, HLA-associated TCR beta chains showed more clonal expansion and lower generation probabilities than non-associated chains that were equally common. Because counts were too low, about 15 rarely observed V segments, including chromosome 9 orphons, were left out of the earlier analysis of about 620 of the donors.

Library prep was done by the immunoSEQ multiplex PCR assay. For the multiplex PCR, a mixture combining 60 forward primers for TCR Vbeta segments and 13 reverse primers for TCR Jbeta segments was used. The CDR3 region of rearranged TCR beta genes was amplified from genomic DNA by a multiplex PCR assay. On the Illumina HiSeq System, the amplified TCR beta libraries were sequenced as 87-base-pair reads. The study's own analysis went as follows. A later analysis tallied tens of millions of unique TCR beta chains across the approximately 670 repertoires, and around 9.9 million of those chains were shared by two or more donors. To remove PCR and sequencing errors, raw reads were error-corrected and collapsed into unique sequences using a nearest-neighbor algorithm that merged closely related sequences. To assign V, D and J gene segments, CDR3 sequences were aligned to IMGT reference sequences. For a sequence to be retained, at least a six-nucleotide match to both a V gene segment and a J gene segment was required. Rearrangements were classified as productive when the CDR3 lacked stop codons and remained in frame with V and J, and all other rearrangements were classified as non-productive. Following IMGT convention, CDR3 was defined as the stretch from the second conserved V-encoded cysteine to the conserved J-encoded phenylalanine. Sequences without an unambiguous match to a single V gene segment were excluded from the earlier analysis of about 630 of the donors. In an earlier analysis of around 600 of the donors, V segments were called functional above 56.7% productive rearrangements and were called segregating when the between-donor standard deviation exceeded 5%. A statistical classification framework was built to diagnose cytomegalovirus status from the catalog of TCR beta chain sequences. In a later analysis, TCR nucleotide sequences were compared against IMGT/GENE-DB human TR gene sequences so that V and J genes could be assigned. The TCRdist pipeline was used in a later analysis to assign CDR3 sequences and most-parsimonious VDJ recombination scenarios. A later analysis defined each TCR beta chain by its CDR3 amino acid sequence plus V-gene family, and excluded reads lacking a unique V-gene family. As a way to deal with suspected cross-contamination and a sequencing artifact, a later analysis dropped approximately 590 nucleotide sequences that were highly shared and had low generation probability. A later analysis calculated a clonal expansion index for each public chain from normalized within-repertoire ranks of inferred template counts. In a later analysis, generation probabilities were computed with a VDJ recombination model fitted to out-of-frame rearrangements, and the resulting probabilities were checked against IGoR. A later analysis scored TCR-TCR, TCR-HLA and TCR-CMV co-occurrence with hypergeometric tests, applying a repertoire-size bias correction to TCR pairs. In a later analysis, false discovery rates were estimated by permuting HLA or CMV assignments 20 times. In a later analysis, co-occurring TCRs were grouped using DBSCAN, with TCRdist sequence similarity added in when clustering inside HLA-allele-positive subsets. Repertoires with fewer than 30,000 or more than 120,000 public chains were left out of co-occurrence clustering, as were roughly five repertoires with anomalous nucleotide sharing. TCRdb obtained this table from immuneACCESS and retained in-frame rearrangements with V and J assigned. These tables miss some clones; where compared with another copy, unresolved V genes account for less than half of the shortfall, and the remainder is unexplained. V and J calls and clone size come straight from that table; D and trimming were deduced from the DNA. The sample table records about 190,000 clones; roughly four fifths of these occur just once. Around 2.1% of the sample is held by the ten biggest clonotypes.

The cohort consisted of some 730 healthy bone marrow donors. At the time of sampling, all cohort members were nominally healthy, though unrecorded immune exposures were likely present. The donor tested CMV seropositive, placing the donor among the 250 to 350 seropositive members of the cohort. A peripheral blood sample was collected from each donor, and TCR beta sequencing was performed on peripheral blood mononuclear cells. The Qiagen DNeasy Blood Extraction Kit was used to extract genomic DNA from the blood cell samples. Sequences were obtained from PBMCs. The sequence joins TRBV6-1 to TRBJ2-3, and 7 junctional nucleotides match TRBD1. The sequence came from a woman between 18 and 29 years old in good health and CMV-seropositive. Here the CDR3 is given as CASSEAAGGTDTQYF. The DNA sequence reads TGTGCCAGCAGTGAAGCTGCAGGGGGAACCGATACGCAGTATTTT.